This T cell receptor (beta chain) was obtained from a study of blood T cell repertoires in COVID-19. Study details: Samples taken during acute and convalescent COVID-19 were collected in the United States, Italy and Spain. PBMCs, B-cell-depleted T cells, or T cells were the source of the cDNA or gDNA that made up the material.

Study processing details: Amplifying reference gene primers gave estimates of nucleated cell counts. Sequencing was performed with immunoSEQ multiplex PCR; in TCRdb, only in-frame clones are kept and a portion is missing. V and J calls and clone size follow that table, whereas D and trimming were derived from the DNA. This sample yields about 100,000 clones, of which approximately 84% are seen a single time; nearly 4.5% belongs to the top ten. The clonotype was recovered from a man in his fifties or sixties with acute or convalescent COVID-19. Sequencing used peripheral blood.

Here the CDR3 reads CASSLGAGWGGEAFF. CDR3 in DNA: TGCGCCAGCAGCTTGGGGGCAGGGTGGGGCGGCGAAGCTTTCTTT. The J gene is TRBJ1-1, the V gene TRBV5-1, with D perhaps matching TRBD1 (5 bases). Germline CDR1 and CDR2: SGHRS and YFSETQ. The V gene lost 0 bases and the J gene lost 8 bases, with 17 bases spanning the gap. This CDR3 contains 15 residues. Full variable domain (remainder filled in from reference TRBV5-1 and TRBJ1-1): KAGVTQTPRYLIKTRGQQVTLSCSPISGHRSVSWYQQTPGQGLQFLFEYFSETQRNKGNFPGRFSGRQFSNSRSEMNVSTLELGDSALYLCASSLGAGWGGEAFFGQGTRLTVV.